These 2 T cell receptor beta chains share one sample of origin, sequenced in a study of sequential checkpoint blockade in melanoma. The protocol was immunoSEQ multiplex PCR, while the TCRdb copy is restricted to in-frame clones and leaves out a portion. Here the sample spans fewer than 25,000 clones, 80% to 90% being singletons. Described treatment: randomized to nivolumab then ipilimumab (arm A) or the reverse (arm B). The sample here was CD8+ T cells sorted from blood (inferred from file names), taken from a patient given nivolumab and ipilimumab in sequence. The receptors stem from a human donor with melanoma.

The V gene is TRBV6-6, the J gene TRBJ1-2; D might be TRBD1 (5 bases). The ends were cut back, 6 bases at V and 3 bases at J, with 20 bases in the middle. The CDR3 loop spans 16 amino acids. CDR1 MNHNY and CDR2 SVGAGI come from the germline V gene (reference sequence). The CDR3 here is CASSRAGVARDYGYTF. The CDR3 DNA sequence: TGTGCCAGCAGCCGGGCTGGGGTCGCCAGGGACTATGGCTACACCTTC.

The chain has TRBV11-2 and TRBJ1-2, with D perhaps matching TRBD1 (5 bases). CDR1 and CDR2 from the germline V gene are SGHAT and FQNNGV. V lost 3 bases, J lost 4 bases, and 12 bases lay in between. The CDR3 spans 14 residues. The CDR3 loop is CASSLVSGRYGYTF. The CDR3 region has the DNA TGTGCCAGCAGCTTGGTTTCAGGGCGCTATGGCTACACCTTC.